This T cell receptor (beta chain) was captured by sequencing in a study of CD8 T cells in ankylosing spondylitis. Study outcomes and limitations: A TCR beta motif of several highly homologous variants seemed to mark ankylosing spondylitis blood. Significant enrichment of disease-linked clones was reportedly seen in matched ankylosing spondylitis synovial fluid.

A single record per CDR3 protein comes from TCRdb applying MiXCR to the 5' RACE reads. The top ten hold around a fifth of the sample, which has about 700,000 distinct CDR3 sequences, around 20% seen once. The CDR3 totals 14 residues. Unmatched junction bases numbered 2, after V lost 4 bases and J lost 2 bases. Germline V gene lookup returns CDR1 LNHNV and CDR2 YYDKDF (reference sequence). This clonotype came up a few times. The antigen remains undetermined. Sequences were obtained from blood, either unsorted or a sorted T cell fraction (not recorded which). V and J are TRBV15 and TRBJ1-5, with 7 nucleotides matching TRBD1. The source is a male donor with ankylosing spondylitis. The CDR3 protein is CATSIGTGNQPQHF. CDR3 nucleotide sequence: TGTGCCACCAGCATCGGGACAGGCAATCAGCCCCAGCATTTT.